The TCR beta chain under discussion was sequenced for a study of blood T cell repertoires in COVID-19. Turning to the study itself: COVID-19 samples collected from the United States, Italy and Spain covered acute and convalescent phases. Sources were T cells, B-cell-depleted T cells, or PBMCs; the material itself was cDNA or gDNA.

There are 14 residues in the CDR3. V shed 4 bases and J 5 bases; nucleotides not matched to a gene: 4. CDR1 and CDR2 (germline): MNHEY, SVGAGI. In the study's own analysis: Estimated nucleated cell counts came from reference gene primer amplification. Repertoires were generated with immunoSEQ multiplex PCR, while TCRdb's copy carries only in-frame clones and drops some. From that table come the V and J calls and clone size; the DNA was used to work out D and trimming. The sample consists of around 170,000 clones, roughly 75% of them appearing once. The V and J genes are TRBV6-5 and TRBJ1-2, with 10 bases identical to TRBD1. The origin of this receptor is a man in his sixties or seventies with active or convalescent COVID-19. The sample consisted of peripheral blood. The CDR3 DNA reads as TGTGCCAGCAGTTCGACAGGGGGCTTGTATGGCTACACCTTC. This codes for CASSSTGGLYGYTF.